The clone carrying this T cell receptor (beta chain) was seen a single time. These data are taken from a study of blood T cell repertoires in COVID-19. About the study: The cDNA or gDNA used as material had been derived from T cells, B-cell-depleted T cells, or PBMCs.

The CDR3 has 16 residues. V lost 4 bases and J lost 1, with 17 bases in between. The germline CDR1 and CDR2 sequences are SGDLS and YYNGEE. As processed by the authors: The assay estimated nucleated cells by amplifying reference gene primers. The repertoire was sequenced with immunoSEQ multiplex PCR; TCRdb's copy has only in-frame clones and lacks some. The V and J calls and clone size were taken over from that table, and D and trimming were inferred from the DNA. The sample has 80,000 to 100,000 clones, about 95% seen once. The chain has TRBV9 and TRBJ2-5; tentative D call: TRBD2 (6 bases). Sequencing input: peripheral blood. The clonotype comes from a human donor with active COVID-19. The donor label of this sample is uncertain. The CDR3 loop is CASSPRDSTPQETQYF. CDR3 DNA: TGTGCCAGCAGCCCCAGGGACTCGACACCCCAAGAGACCCAGTACTTC.